This is a list of T cell receptor beta chains from one sample in a study of circulating CD8 cells and anti-PD-1 response in melanoma. TCRdb independently ran MiXCR on the reads; one entry per CDR3 protein. The sample shows about a thousand distinct CDR3 sequences, 5.8% of them seen only once. The sequencing here drew on CD8+ T cells from PBMCs, taken at baseline or after one month of anti-PD-1 therapy (not recorded which). These receptors came from a human donor with melanoma. Both conserved end residues are part of each CDR3. A D gene is named only where the DNA matches it firmly. Clone sizes are shown as how often the clone was seen (once, few, many) or a class if it is expanded.

clone_size,v_call,j_call,d_call,cdr3_nt,cdr3_aa
medium-sized,TRBV19,TRBJ1-5,NA,TGTGCCAGTAGTATTTCTCGTGGCAATCAGCCCCAGCATTTT,CASSISRGNQPQHF
medium-sized,TRBV24-1,TRBJ2-3,TRBD1,TGTGCCACCGAGTCGTCCGGGACAGGGAGCACAGATACGCAGTATTTT,CATESSGTGSTDTQYF
medium-sized,TRBV5-6,TRBJ2-3,TRBD1,TGTGCCAGCAGCTCAACAGGGGTAGGGGGTATTAGCACAGATACGCAGTATTTT,CASSSTGVGGISTDTQYF